This T cell receptor (beta chain) was obtained from a study of cytotoxic CD8 clonotypes in ibrutinib-treated CLL. The CDR3 has 17 residues. Germline loops: CDR1 MGHRA, CDR2 YSYEKL. The V gene end was trimmed by 0 bases and the J gene end by 4 bases; junction bases not matched to a gene: 9. Study-wide results and caveats: Shared public clonotypes were rare, and on treatment they either got smaller or stayed the same.

The intended depth for sequencing was 1 in 200,000 to 1 in 1 million T cells. The repertoire was sequenced with immunoSEQ multiplex PCR; TCRdb's copy has only in-frame clones and lacks some. Of roughly 330,000 clones in the sample, around 66% are singletons; the top ten hold under 8%. Comment on this clone: Its antigen is currently unknown.

This specimen consisted of PBMCs, obtained after 36 months of ibrutinib treatment. This receptor was identified in a human donor with chronic lymphocytic leukemia. V is TRBV4-1 and J is TRBJ2-1, with TRBD1 identical over 7 bases. The CDR3 nucleotides are TGCGCCAGCAGCCAAGAACGCGCCGGGACAGTTTACAATGAGCAGTTCTTC. Translating gives CASSQERAGTVYNEQFF.